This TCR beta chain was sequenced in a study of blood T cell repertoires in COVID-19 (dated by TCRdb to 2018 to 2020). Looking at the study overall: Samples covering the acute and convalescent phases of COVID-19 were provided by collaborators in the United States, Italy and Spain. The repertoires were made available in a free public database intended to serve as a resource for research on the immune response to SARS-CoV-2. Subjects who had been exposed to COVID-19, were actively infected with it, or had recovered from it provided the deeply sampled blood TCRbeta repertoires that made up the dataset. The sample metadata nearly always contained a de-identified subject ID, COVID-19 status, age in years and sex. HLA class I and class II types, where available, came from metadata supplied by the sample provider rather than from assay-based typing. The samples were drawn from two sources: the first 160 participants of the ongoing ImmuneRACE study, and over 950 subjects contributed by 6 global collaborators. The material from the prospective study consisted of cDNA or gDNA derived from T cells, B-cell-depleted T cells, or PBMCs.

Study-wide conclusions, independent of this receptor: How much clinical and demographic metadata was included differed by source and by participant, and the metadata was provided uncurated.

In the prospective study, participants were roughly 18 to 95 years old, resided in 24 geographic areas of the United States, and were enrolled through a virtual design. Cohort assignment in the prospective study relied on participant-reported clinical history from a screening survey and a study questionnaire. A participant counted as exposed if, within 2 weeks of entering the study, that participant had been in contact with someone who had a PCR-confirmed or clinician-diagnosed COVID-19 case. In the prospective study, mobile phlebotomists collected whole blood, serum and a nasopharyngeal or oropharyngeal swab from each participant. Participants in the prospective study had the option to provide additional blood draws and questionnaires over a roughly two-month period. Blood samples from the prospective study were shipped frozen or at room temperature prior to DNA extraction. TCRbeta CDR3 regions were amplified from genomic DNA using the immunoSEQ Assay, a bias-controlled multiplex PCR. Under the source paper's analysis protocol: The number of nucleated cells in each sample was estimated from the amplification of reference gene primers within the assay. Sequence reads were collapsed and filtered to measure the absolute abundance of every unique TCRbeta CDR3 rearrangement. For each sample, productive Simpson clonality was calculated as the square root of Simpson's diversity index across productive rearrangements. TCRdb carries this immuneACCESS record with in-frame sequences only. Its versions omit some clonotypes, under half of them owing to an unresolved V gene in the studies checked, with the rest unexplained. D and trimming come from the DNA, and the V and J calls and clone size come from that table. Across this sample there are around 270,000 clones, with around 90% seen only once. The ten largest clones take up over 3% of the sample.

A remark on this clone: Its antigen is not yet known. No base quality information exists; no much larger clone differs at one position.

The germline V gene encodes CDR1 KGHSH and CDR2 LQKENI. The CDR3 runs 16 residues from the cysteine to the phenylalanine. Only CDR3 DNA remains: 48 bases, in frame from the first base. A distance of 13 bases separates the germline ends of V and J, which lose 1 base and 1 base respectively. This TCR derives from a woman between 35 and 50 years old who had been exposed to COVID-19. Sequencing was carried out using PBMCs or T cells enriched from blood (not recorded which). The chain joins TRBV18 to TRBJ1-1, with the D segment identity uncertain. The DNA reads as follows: TGTGCCAGCTCACCACTACGGGTGGGAGCGAACACTGAAGCTTTCTTT. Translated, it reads CASSPLRVGANTEAFF.